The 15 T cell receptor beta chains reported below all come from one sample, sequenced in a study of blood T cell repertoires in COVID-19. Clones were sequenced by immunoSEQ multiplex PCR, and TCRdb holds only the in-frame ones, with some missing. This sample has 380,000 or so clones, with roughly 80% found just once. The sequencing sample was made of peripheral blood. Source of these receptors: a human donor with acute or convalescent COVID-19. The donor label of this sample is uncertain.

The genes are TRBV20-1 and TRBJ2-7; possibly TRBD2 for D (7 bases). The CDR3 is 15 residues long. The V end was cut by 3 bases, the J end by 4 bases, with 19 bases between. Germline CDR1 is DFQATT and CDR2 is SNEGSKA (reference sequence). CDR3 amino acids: CSASDRLGTTYEQYF. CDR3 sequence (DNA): TGCAGTGCTAGTGACAGGCTCGGGACTACTTACGAGCAGTACTTC.

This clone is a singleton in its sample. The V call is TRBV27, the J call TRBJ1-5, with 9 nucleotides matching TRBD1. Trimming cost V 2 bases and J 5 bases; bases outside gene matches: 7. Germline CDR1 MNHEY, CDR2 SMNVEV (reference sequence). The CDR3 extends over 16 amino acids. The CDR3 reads CASSLPGQGTDQPQHF. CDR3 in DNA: TGTGCCAGCAGTTTACCGGGACAGGGCACCGATCAGCCCCAGCATTTT.

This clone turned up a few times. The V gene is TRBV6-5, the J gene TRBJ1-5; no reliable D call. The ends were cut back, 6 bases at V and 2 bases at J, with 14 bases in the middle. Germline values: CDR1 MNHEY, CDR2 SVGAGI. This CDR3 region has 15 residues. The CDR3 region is CASRLIGEGNQPQHF. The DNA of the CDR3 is TGTGCCAGCAGACTCATCGGGGAAGGCAATCAGCCCCAGCATTTT.

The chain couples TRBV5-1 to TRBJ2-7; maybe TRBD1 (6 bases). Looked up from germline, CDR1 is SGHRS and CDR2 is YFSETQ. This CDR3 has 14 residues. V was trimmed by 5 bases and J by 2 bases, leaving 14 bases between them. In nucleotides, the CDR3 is TGCGCCAGCAGTAGGGACACGACTACCTACGAGCAGTACTTC. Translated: CASSRDTTTYEQYF. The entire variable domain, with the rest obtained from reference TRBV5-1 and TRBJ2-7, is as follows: KAGVTQTPRYLIKTRGQQVTLSCSPISGHRSVSWYQQTPGQGLQFLFEYFSETQRNKGNFPGRFSGRQFSNSRSEMNVSTLELGDSALYLCASSRDTTTYEQYFGPGTRLTVT.

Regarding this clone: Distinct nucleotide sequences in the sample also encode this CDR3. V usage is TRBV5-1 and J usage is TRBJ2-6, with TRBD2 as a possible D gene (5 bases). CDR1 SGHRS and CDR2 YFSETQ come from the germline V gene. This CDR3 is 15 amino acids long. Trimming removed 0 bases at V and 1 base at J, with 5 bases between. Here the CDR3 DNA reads TGCGCCAGCAGCTTGGCGGGGTCTGGGGCCAACGTCCTGACTTTC. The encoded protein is CASSLAGSGANVLTF.

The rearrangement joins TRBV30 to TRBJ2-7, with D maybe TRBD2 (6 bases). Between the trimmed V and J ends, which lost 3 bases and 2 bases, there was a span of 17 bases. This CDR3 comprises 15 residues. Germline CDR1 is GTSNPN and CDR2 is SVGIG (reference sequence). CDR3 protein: CAWSGTGESAYEQYF. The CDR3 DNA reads TGTGCCTGGAGCGGAACGGGGGAAAGCGCCTACGAGCAGTACTTC.

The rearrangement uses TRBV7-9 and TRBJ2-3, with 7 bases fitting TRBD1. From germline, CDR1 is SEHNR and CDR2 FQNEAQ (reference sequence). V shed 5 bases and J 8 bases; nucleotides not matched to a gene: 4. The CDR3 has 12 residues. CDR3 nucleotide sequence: TGTGCCAGCAGCACAGGGGCGTTTACGCAGTATTTT. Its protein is CASSTGAFTQYF.

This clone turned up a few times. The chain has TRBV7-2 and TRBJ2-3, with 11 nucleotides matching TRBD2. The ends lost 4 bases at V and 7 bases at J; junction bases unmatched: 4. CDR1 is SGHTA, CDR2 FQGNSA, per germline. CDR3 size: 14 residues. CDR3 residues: CASSSTSGRNTQYF. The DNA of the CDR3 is TGTGCCAGCAGCTCTACTAGCGGGAGAAATACGCAGTATTTT.

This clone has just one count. The DNA for the CDR3 is TGCAGCGTTGAAGCGGGACAGGCGATCACAGATACGCAGTATTTT. Translation: CSVEAGQAITDTQYF. V and J are TRBV29-1 and TRBJ2-3, with TRBD1 identical over 8 bases. The CDR3 spans 15 residues. J gave up 2 bases and V 1 base, and 5 bases lay outside the gene matches. The germline CDR1 and CDR2 sequences are SQVTM and ANQGSEA.

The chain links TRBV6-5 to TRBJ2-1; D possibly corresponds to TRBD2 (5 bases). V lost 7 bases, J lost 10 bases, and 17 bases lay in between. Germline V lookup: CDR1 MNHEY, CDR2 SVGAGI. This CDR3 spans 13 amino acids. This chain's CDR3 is CASTVLDPGEQFF. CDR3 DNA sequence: TGTGCCAGCACTGTACTAGACCCGGGGGAGCAGTTCTTC.

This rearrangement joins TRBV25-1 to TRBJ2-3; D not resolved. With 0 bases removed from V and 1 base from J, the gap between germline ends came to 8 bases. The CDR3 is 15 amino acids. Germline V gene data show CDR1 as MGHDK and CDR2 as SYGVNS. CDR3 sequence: CASSEYLGGTDTQYF. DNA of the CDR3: TGTGCCAGCAGTGAATATCTAGGAGGCACAGATACGCAGTATTTT.

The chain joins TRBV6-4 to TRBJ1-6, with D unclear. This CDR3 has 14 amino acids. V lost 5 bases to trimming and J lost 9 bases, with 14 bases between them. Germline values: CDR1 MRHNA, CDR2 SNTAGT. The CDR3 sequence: CASSSQTGISPLHF. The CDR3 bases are TGTGCCAGCAGTTCGCAAACCGGGATTTCACCCCTCCACTTT.

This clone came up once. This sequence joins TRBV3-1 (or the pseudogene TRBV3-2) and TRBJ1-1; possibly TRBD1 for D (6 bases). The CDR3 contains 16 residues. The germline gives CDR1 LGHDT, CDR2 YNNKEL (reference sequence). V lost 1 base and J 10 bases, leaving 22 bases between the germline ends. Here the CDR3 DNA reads TGTGCCAGCAGCCAAGGCCCCGGACAGCAACGGGTGACAGCTTTCTTT. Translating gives CASSQGPGQQRVTAFF.

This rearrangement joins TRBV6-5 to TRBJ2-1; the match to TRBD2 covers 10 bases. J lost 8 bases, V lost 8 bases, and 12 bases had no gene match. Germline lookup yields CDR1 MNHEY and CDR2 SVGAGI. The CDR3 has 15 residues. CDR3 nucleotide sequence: TGTGCCAGCGGACGAAATTCCGGGACTAGCGATGAGCAGTTCTTC. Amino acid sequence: CASGRNSGTSDEQFF.

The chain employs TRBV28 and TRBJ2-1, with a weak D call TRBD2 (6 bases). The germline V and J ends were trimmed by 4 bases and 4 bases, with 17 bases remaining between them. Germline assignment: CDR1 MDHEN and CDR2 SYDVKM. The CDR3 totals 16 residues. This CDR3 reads CASSSTSAGGYNEQFF. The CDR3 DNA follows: TGTGCCAGCAGTTCCACATCGGCCGGGGGATACAATGAGCAGTTCTTC.